In its sample, the clone carrying this T cell receptor (beta chain) was seen many times. The TCR beta CDR3 regions underwent amplification from RNA transcripts. First-round RT-PCR employed HTBI primers, with a second-round multiplex PCR after it. A single record per CDR3 protein comes from TCRdb applying MiXCR to the multiplex PCR reads. The table has hundreds of thousands of distinct CDR3 sequences, about a fifth seen once; the top ten hold roughly 7.4%. This CDR3 is 14 amino acids long. V lost 6 bases, J lost 0 bases, and 8 bases lay in between. These data belong to a study of Graves' ophthalmopathy and Graves' hyperthyroidism. Over 18 months of follow-up, stable hyperthyroidism required that no ophthalmopathy appear. Other autoimmune disease, uncontrolled infection, pregnancy and lactation led to exclusion. The authors isolated PBMCs from approximately 10 ml of fresh peripheral blood.

The sample comprised peripheral blood. V and J are TRBV12-3 or TRBV12-4 and TRBJ2-2; D not resolved. This clonotype was sampled from a woman between 18 and 29 years old with stable Graves' hyperthyroidism. Some clones in this sample may be carry-over from other donors' samples. CDR3 in amino acids: CASRRGTNTGELFF. CDR3 in DNA: TGTGCCAGCAGACGCGGCACGAACACCGGGGAGCTGTTTTTT.